The rows below give T cell receptor beta chains drawn from one sample of a study of sequential checkpoint blockade in melanoma. Data came from immunoSEQ multiplex PCR; TCRdb stores just in-frame clones and leaves some out. The sample includes 460 or so clones, roughly 23% seen only once; the top ten take just over 7%. The specimen comprised tumor tissue (inferred from file names), sampled from a patient given nivolumab and ipilimumab in sequence. Every receptor here comes from a human donor with melanoma. Each CDR3 is given with its conserved first and last residue. D genes are given only for firm matches. Clone size is given for some rows only: seen once, a few or many times, or a class if the clone is expanded.

TRBD1	.	TRBV19	TRBJ2-5	CASSRGRRETQYF	TGTGCCAGCTCCAGGGGGCGAAGAGAGACCCAGTACTTC
.	large	TRBV11-3	TRBJ2-2	CASSLIPPEDTGELFF	TGTGCCAGCAGCTTAATCCCTCCAGAGGACACCGGGGAGCTGTTTTTT
.	.	TRBV12-5	TRBJ2-7	CASVLRGGYEQYF	TGTGCTAGTGTCTTAAGGGGGGGTTACGAGCAGTACTTC
TRBD1	.	TRBV6-8	TRBJ1-4	CASRTGVGGEKLFF	TGTGCCAGCAGGACAGGGGTAGGGGGTGAAAAACTGTTTTTT
TRBD1	large	TRBV11-3	TRBJ1-5	CASSLTGGLEPQHF	TGTGCCAGCAGCTTGACAGGGGGCCTGGAGCCCCAGCATTTT
.	large	TRBV4-1	TRBJ1-1	CASSQDYRRNTEAFF	TGCGCCAGCAGCCAAGATTACAGGAGGAACACTGAAGCTTTCTTT
TRBD1	few	TRBV28	TRBJ1-4	CASSSDRGTNEKLFF	TGTGCCAGCAGTTCCGACAGGGGAACTAATGAAAAACTGTTTTTT
.	few	TRBV29-1	TRBJ2-5	CSVEGGKETQYF	TGCAGCGTTGAAGGGGGCAAGGAGACCCAGTACTTC
.	few	TRBV30	TRBJ2-7	CAWSLRRGGSREQYF	TGTGCCTGGAGCCTCAGACGAGGGGGTTCACGGGAGCAGTACTTC
.	few	TRBV6-8	TRBJ1-1	CANHCPRGGTNTEAFF	TGTGCCAACCACTGCCCTAGGGGAGGGACGAACACTGAAGCTTTCTTT
.	.	TRBV9	TRBJ1-1	CASSVDAQRGVKAFF	TGTGCCAGCAGCGTAGATGCACAGCGGGGGGTAAAAGCTTTCTTT
.	few	TRBV28	TRBJ2-5	CASSLFGNWETQYF	TGTGCCAGCAGTTTATTTGGGAATTGGGAGACCCAGTACTTC
.	few	TRBV6-8	TRBJ2-1	CASSDLVPGQQFF	TGTGCCAGCAGTGACCTCGTACCGGGACAGCAGTTCTTC
.	few	TRBV6-8	TRBJ1-3	CASNTGGHTIYF	TGTGCCAGCAACACAGGAGGGCACACCATATATTTT
TRBD1	.	TRBV6-8	TRBJ2-7	CASSSRPTQGGDEQYF	TGTGCCAGCAGTTCTCGTCCTACACAGGGGGGCGACGAGCAGTACTTC
TRBD2	.	TRBV10-2	TRBJ2-1	CASSESGGYNEQFF	TGCGCCAGCAGTGAGTCGGGGGGGTACAATGAGCAGTTCTTC
TRBD1	.	TRBV6-8	TRBJ1-2	CASRLQGGVDYGYTF	TGTGCCAGCAGGTTGCAGGGGGGAGTGGACTATGGCTACACCTTC
TRBD1	.	TRBV30	TRBJ1-2	CAWSKRTGTYGYTF	TGTGCCTGGAGTAAAAGGACAGGGACCTATGGCTACACCTTC
.	.	TRBV6-1	TRBJ1-3	CASSEAPGRSGNTIYF	TGTGCCAGCAGTGAAGCCCCTGGAAGATCGGGAAACACCATATATTTT
.	.	TRBV9	TRBJ1-2	CASSRANYGYTF	TGTGCCAGCAGTCGGGCTAACTATGGCTACACCTTC
TRBD1	few	TRBV28	TRBJ1-2	CASRRQGWNYGYTF	TGTGCCAGCAGGAGACAGGGTTGGAACTATGGCTACACCTTC
.	.	TRBV11-3	TRBJ2-3	CASNSGGRVADTQYF	TGTGCCAGCAATTCAGGGGGGAGGGTGGCAGATACGCAGTATTTT
TRBD2	large	TRBV6-8	TRBJ2-5	CASRSGTTKETQYF	TGTGCCAGCAGATCCGGGACTACAAAAGAGACCCAGTACTTC
TRBD2	.	TRBV11-3	TRBJ2-3	CASSPSGGTPDTQYF	TGTGCCAGCAGTCCTAGCGGGGGGACCCCGGATACGCAGTATTTT
TRBD2	large	TRBV11-3	TRBJ2-1	CASSLNGGRAYNEQFF	TGTGCCAGCAGCTTAAATGGCGGGAGGGCCTACAATGAGCAGTTCTTC
.	few	TRBV6-8	TRBJ2-2	CASSQTTPGELFF	TGTGCCAGCAGCCAAACGACTCCCGGGGAGCTGTTTTTT
.	large	TRBV6-8	TRBJ2-5	CASSYSRGSPGLQYF	TGTGCCAGCAGTTACTCGAGGGGCAGCCCAGGGTTGCAGTACTTC
.	few	TRBV28	TRBJ1-2	CASSLSDRTYGYTF	TGTGCCAGCAGTTTGTCCGACAGAACATATGGCTACACCTTC
.	.	TRBV6-8	TRBJ2-6	CAIIKQGTGANVLTF	TGTGCCATAATTAAACAGGGAACTGGGGCCAACGTCCTGACTTTC
.	few	TRBV28	TRBJ2-2	CASSLAPGELFF	TGTGCCAGCAGTTTAGCGCCCGGGGAGCTGTTTTTT
TRBD2	few	TRBV5-1	TRBJ2-3	CASSTTSGGDTQYF	TGCGCCAGCAGCACTACTAGCGGGGGAGATACGCAGTATTTT
.	.	TRBV18	TRBJ2-7	CASSPRQDLYYEQYF	TGTGCCAGCTCACCAAGACAGGATCTATACTACGAGCAGTACTTC
.	.	TRBV28	TRBJ2-1	CASSLGYGGREQFF	TGTGCCAGCAGTTTAGGGTACGGAGGCAGGGAGCAGTTCTTC
.	.	TRBV25-1	TRBJ2-1	CASIGGDNEQFF	TGTGCCAGCATAGGCGGGGACAATGAGCAGTTCTTC
TRBD2	few	TRBV6-8	TRBJ2-3	CASSLAGSTDTQYF	TGTGCCAGCAGTCTAGCGGGGAGCACAGATACGCAGTATTTT
.	large	TRBV11-3	TRBJ2-2	CASSLERSNTGELFF	TGTGCCAGCAGCTTGGAGAGGAGTAACACCGGGGAGCTGTTTTTT
.	large	TRBV28	TRBJ1-2	CASRSDKDYGYTF	TGTGCCAGCAGGTCAGACAAGGACTATGGCTACACCTTC
TRBD2	medium-sized	TRBV11-3	TRBJ2-1	CASSLTSGSLREQFF	TGTGCCAGCAGCTTAACTAGCGGGAGCCTACGCGAGCAGTTCTTC
TRBD1	medium-sized	TRBV11-3	TRBJ2-1	CASSKNRGPYNEQFF	TGTGCCAGCAGCAAAAACAGGGGGCCCTACAATGAGCAGTTCTTC
TRBD1	.	TRBV28	TRBJ1-4	CASSFRQGTNEKLFF	TGTGCCAGCAGTTTTAGACAGGGGACTAATGAAAAACTGTTTTTT
.	large	TRBV11-3	TRBJ1-1	CASSYTTGNAGRPFF	TGTGCCAGCAGCTACACAACAGGGAATGCGGGGAGGCCGTTCTTT
.	.	TRBV29-1	TRBJ1-2	CSVEGTGKGRYTF	TGCAGCGTTGAGGGAACAGGGAAGGGGCGCTACACCTTC
TRBD2	.	TRBV5-1	TRBJ2-2	CASSGTSGVTGELFF	TGCGCCAGCAGCGGCACTAGCGGGGTCACCGGGGAGCTGTTTTTT
.	.	TRBV6-8	TRBJ2-6	CASSPAGQGANVLTF	TGTGCCAGCAGCCCGGCGGGACAGGGGGCCAACGTCCTGACTTTC
TRBD1	few	TRBV28	TRBJ2-1	CASRSGGQGINEQFF	TGTGCCAGCCGGTCCGGGGGACAGGGCATTAATGAGCAGTTCTTC
.	hyperexpanded	TRBV18	TRBJ1-1	CASSLPDTNTEAFF	TGTGCCAGCTCACTTCCCGACACGAACACTGAAGCTTTCTTT
TRBD1	few	TRBV6-8	TRBJ1-1	CASSDRQGMAEAFF	TGTGCCAGCAGCGACCGACAGGGGATGGCTGAAGCTTTCTTT